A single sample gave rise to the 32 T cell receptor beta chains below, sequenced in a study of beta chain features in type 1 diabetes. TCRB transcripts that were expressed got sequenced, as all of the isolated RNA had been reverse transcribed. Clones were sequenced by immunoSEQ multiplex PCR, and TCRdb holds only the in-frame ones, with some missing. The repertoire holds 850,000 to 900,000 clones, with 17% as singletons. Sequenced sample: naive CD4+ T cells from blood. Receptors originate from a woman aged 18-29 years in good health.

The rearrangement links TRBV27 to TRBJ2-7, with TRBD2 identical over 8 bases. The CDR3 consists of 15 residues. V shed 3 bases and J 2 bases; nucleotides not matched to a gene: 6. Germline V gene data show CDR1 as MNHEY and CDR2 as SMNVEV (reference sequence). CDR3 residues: CASSFAPSGPYEQYF. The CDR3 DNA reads TGTGCCAGCAGTTTCGCGCCTAGCGGGCCCTACGAGCAGTACTTC.

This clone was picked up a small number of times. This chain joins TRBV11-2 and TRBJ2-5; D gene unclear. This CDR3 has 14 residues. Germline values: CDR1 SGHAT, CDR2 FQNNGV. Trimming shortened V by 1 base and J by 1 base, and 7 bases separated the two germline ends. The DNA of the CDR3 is TGTGCCAGCAGCTTAGGCGCTTCCCAAGAGACCCAGTACTTC. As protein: CASSLGASQETQYF. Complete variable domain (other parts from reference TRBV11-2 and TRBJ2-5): EAGVAQSPRYKIIEKRQSVAFWCNPISGHATLYWYQQILGQGPKLLIQFQNNGVVDDSQLPKDRFSAERLKGVDSTLKIQPAKLEDSAVYLCASSLGASQETQYFGPGTRLLVL.

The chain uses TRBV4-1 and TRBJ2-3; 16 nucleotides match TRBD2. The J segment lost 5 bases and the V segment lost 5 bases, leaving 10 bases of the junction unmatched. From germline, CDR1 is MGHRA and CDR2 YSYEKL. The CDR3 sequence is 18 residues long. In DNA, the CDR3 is TGCGCCAGCAGCTTGGGACTAGCGGGAGGGCCACGGCAAGATACGCAGTATTTT. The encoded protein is CASSLGLAGGPRQDTQYF.

The CDR3 protein is CASSPSRAGGTEAFF. CDR3 DNA sequence: TGTGCCAGCAGTCCCTCGCGGGCCGGTGGGACTGAAGCTTTCTTT. The rearrangement joins TRBV28 to TRBJ1-1; D remains ambiguous. The germline V gene has CDR1 MDHEN and CDR2 SYDVKM. This CDR3 has 15 residues. Trimming removed 5 bases from V and 5 bases from J, with 18 bases in between.

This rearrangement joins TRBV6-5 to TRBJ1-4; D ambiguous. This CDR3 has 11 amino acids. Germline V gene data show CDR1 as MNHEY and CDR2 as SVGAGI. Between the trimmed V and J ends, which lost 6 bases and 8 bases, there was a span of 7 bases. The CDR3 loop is CASSPMEKLFF. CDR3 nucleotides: TGTGCCAGCAGCCCCATGGAAAAACTGTTTTTT.

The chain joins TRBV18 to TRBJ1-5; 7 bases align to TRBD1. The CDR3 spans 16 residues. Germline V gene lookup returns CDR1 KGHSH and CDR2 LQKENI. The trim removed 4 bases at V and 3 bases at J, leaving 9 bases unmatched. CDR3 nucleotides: TGTGCCAGCTCACAGAGTACGGGACAGAACAATCAGCCCCAGCATTTT. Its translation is CASSQSTGQNNQPQHF.

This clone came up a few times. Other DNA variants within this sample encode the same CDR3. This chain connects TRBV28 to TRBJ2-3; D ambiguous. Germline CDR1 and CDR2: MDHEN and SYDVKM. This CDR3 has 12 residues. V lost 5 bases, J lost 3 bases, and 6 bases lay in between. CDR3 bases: TGTGCCAGCAGTCTGGGGACAGATACGCAGTATTTT. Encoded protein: CASSLGTDTQYF.

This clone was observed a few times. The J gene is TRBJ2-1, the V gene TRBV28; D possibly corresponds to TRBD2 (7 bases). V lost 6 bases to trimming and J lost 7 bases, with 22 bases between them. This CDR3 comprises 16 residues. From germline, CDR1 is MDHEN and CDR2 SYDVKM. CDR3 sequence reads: CASSTPRGRGLNEQFF. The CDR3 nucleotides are TGTGCCAGCAGCACTCCCCGGGGGCGGGGGCTTAATGAGCAGTTCTTC.

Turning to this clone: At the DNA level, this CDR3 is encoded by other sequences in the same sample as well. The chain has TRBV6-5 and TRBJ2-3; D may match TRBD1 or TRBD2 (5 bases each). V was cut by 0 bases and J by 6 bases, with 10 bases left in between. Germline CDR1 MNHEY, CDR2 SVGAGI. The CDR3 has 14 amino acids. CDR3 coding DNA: TGTGCCAGCAGTTACTCCCTAGGGACGGATACGCAGTATTTT. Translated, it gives CASSYSLGTDTQYF.

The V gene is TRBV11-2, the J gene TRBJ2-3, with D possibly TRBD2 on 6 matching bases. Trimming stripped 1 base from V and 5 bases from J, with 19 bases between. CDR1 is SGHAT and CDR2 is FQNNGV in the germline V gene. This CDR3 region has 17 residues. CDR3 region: CASSLVSLASAGDTQYF. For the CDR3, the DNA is TGTGCCAGCAGCTTAGTTTCGCTAGCGTCTGCGGGAGATACGCAGTATTTT.

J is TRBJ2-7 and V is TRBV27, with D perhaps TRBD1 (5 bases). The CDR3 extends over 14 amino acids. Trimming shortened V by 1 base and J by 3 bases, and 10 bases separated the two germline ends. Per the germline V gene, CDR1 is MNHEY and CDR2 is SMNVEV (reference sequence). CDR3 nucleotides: TGTGCCAGCAGTTTATGGGGCCCTAACTACGAGCAGTACTTC. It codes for CASSLWGPNYEQYF.

CDR3: CASSQGMTYNEQFF. CDR3 coding DNA: TGTGCCAGCAGCCAAGGTATGACTTACAATGAGCAGTTCTTC. V and J are TRBV14 and TRBJ2-1; D is undetermined. CDR3 length equals 14 residues. V was clipped by 1 base and J by 4 bases, with 8 bases between them. In germline, CDR1 is SGHDN, CDR2 FVKESK.

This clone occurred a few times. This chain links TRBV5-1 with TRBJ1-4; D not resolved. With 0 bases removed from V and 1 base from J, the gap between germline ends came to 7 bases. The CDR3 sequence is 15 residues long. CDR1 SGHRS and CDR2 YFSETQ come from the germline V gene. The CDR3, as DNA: TGCGCCAGCAGCTTGGAAGGCAGAACTAATGAAAAACTGTTTTTT. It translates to CASSLEGRTNEKLFF.

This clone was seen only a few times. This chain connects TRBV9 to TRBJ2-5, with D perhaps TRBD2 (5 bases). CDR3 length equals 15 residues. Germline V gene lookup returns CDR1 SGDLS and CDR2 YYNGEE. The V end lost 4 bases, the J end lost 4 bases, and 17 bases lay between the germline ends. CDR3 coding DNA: TGTGCCAGCAGCCTACAAGCTCGACGGGGAGAGACCCAGTACTTC. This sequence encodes CASSLQARRGETQYF.

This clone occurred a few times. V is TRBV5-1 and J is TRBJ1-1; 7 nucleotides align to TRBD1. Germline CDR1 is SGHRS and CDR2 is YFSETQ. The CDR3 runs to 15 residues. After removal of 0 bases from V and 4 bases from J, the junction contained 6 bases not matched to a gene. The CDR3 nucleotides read TGCGCCAGCAGCTTGGGACAGGGCAGGGGCACTGAAGCTTTCTTT. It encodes CASSLGQGRGTEAFF.

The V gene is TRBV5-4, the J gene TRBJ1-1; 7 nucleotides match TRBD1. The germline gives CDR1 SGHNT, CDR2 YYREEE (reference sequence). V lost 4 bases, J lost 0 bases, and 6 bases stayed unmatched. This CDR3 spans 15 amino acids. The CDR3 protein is CASSPGGQMNTEAFF. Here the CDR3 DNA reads TGTGCCAGCAGCCCAGGGGGGCAAATGAACACTGAAGCTTTCTTT.

The CDR3 region has the DNA TGTGCCAGCGGAGGCCGGCAAGGAGAGACCCAGTACTTC. It yields the protein CASGGRQGETQYF. The chain has TRBV19 and TRBJ2-5; a weak D match, TRBD2 (5 bases). V was trimmed by 9 bases and J by 4 bases, leaving 15 bases between them. The CDR3 totals 13 residues. Germline lookup yields CDR1 LNHDA and CDR2 SQIVND (reference sequence).

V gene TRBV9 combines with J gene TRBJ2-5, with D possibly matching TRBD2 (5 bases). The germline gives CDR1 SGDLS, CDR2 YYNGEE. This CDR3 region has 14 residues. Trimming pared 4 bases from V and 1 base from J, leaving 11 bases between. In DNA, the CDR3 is TGTGCCAGCAGCCCGGAGACTACCCAAGAGACCCAGTACTTC. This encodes CASSPETTQETQYF.

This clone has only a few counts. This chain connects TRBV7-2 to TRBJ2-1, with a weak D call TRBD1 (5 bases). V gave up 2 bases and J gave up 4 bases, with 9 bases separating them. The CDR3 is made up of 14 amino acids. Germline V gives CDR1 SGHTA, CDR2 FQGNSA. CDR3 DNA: TGTGCCAGCAGCTTAAACGACAGATACAATGAGCAGTTCTTC. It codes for CASSLNDRYNEQFF.

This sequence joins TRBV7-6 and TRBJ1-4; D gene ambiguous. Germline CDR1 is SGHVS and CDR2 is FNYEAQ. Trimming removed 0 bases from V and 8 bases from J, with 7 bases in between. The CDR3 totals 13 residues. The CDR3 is CASSLAPLEKLFF. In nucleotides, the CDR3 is TGTGCCAGCAGCTTAGCGCCTTTAGAAAAACTGTTTTTT.

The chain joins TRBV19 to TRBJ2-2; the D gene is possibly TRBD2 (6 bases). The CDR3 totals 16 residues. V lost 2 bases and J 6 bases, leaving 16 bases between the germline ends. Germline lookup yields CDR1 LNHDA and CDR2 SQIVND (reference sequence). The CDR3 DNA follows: TGTGCCAGTAGTATAACGTCCGGCGGGATGGCCGGGGAGCTGTTTTTT. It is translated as CASSITSGGMAGELFF.

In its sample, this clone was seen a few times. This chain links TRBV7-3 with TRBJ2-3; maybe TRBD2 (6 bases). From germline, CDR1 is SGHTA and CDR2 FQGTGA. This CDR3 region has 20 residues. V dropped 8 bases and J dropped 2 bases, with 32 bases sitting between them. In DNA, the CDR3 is TGTGCCAGCCCCTCACGGAGGGGCAGGGTATCACCTACCACCACAGATACGCAGTATTTT. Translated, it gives CASPSRRGRVSPTTTDTQYF.

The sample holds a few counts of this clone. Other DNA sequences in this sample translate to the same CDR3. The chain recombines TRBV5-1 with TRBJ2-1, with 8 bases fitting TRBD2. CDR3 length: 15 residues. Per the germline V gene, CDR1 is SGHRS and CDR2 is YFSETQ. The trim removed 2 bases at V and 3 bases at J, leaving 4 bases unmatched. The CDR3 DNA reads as TGCGCCAGCAGCTTAGCGGGAGCAGGCTACAATGAGCAGTTCTTC. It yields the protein CASSLAGAGYNEQFF. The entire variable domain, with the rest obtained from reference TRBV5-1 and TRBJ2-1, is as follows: KAGVTQTPRYLIKTRGQQVTLSCSPISGHRSVSWYQQTPGQGLQFLFEYFSETQRNKGNFPGRFSGRQFSNSRSEMNVSTLELGDSALYLCASSLAGAGYNEQFFGPGTRLTVL.

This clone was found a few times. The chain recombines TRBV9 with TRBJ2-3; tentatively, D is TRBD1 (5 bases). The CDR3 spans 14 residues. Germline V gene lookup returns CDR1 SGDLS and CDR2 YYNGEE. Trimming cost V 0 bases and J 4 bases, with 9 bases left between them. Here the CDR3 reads CASSVGWGADTQYF. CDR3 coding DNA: TGTGCCAGCAGCGTAGGGTGGGGCGCAGATACGCAGTATTTT.

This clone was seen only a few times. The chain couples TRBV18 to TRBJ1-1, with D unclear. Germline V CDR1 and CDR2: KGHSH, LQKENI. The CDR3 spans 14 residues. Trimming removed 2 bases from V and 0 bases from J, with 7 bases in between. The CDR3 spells CASSPLGLNTEAFF. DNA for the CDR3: TGTGCCAGCTCACCATTGGGATTGAACACTGAAGCTTTCTTT.

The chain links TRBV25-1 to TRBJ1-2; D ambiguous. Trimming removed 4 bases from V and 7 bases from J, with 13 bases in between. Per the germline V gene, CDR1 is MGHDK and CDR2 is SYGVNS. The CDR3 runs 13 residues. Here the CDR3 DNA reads TGTGCCAGCAGTGTCGAGTCGGAGCGTGGCTACACCTTC. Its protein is CASSVESERGYTF.

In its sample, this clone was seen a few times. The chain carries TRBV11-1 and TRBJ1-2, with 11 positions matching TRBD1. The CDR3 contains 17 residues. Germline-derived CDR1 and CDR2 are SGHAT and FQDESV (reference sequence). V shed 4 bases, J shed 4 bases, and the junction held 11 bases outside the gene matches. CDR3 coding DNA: TGTGCCAGCAGCTCAAGGACAGGGGGCTCTATCGGCTATGGCTACACCTTC. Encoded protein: CASSSRTGGSIGYGYTF.

The CDR3: CASSEEGKAGGYTF. DNA for the CDR3: TGTGCCAGCAGTGAAGAGGGAAAAGCGGGGGGCTACACCTTC. The rearrangement links TRBV2 to TRBJ1-2; D ambiguous. Trimming pared 1 base from V and 8 bases from J, leaving 14 bases between. This CDR3 spans 14 amino acids. The germline V gene has CDR1 SNHLY and CDR2 FYNNEI.

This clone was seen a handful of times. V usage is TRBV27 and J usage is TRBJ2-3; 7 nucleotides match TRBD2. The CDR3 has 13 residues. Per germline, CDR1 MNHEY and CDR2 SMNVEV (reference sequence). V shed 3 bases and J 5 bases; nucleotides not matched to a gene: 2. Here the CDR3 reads CASSFRGGDTQYF. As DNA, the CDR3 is TGTGCCAGCAGTTTTCGCGGGGGAGATACGCAGTATTTT.

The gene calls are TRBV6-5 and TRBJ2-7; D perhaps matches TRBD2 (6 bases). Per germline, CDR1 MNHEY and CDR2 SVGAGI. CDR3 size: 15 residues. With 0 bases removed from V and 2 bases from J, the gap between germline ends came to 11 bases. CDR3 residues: CASSYSLAAAYEQYF. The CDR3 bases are TGTGCCAGCAGTTACTCGTTAGCGGCCGCCTACGAGCAGTACTTC.

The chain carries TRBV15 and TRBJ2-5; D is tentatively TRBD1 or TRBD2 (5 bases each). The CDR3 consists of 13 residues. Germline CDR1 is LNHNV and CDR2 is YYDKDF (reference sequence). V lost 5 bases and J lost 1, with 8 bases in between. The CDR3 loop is CATSLGPQETQYF. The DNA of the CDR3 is TGTGCCACCAGCTTGGGACCCCAAGAGACCCAGTACTTC.

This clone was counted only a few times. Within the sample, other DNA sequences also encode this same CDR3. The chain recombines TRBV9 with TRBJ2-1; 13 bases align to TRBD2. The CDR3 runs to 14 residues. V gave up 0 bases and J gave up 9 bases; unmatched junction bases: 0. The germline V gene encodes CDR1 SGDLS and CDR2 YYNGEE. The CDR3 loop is CASSVGLAGGEQFF. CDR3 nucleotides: TGTGCCAGCAGCGTAGGACTAGCGGGAGGTGAGCAGTTCTTC.